Shown below are 32 T cell receptor beta chains from a single sample sequenced in a study of shared clonotypes between healthy human individuals. Sequencing was performed with immunoSEQ multiplex PCR; in TCRdb, only in-frame clones are kept and a portion is missing. The data show hundreds of thousands of clones, approximately 92% seen once. CD45RO-negative, CCR7-selected cells formed the naive CD8 fraction, which excluded terminally differentiated effector memory CD45RA+ cells. Sequencing input: naive CD8+ T cells sorted from blood. The source is a man aged 30 to 45 in good health.

The chain uses TRBV7-2 and TRBJ2-1; D is possibly TRBD2 (6 bases). The germline gives CDR1 SGHTA, CDR2 FQGNSA. The CDR3 consists of 14 residues. V lost 3 bases, J lost 8 bases, and 14 bases lay in between. The DNA for the CDR3 is TGTGCCAGCAGCTTCAAGAACCTAGCGTATGAGCAGTTCTTC. Its protein is CASSFKNLAYEQFF.

The V call is TRBV9, the J call TRBJ2-5; no clear D gene. The V gene lost 3 bases and the J gene lost 7 bases, with 10 bases spanning the gap. CDR1 and CDR2 from the germline V gene are SGDLS and YYNGEE. The length of the CDR3 is 12 residues. The CDR3 reads CASSGTAGTQYF. The DNA for the CDR3 is TGTGCCAGCAGCGGCACCGCAGGGACCCAGTACTTC.

The V gene is TRBV7-2, the J gene TRBJ2-3; 16 nucleotides line up with TRBD2. CDR1 is SGHTA and CDR2 is FQGNSA in the germline V gene. The CDR3 runs 17 residues. V was clipped by 5 bases and J by 2 bases; unmatched bases: 4. CDR3: CASSPGTSGRATDTQYF. The CDR3 DNA follows: TGTGCCAGCAGCCCAGGGACTAGCGGGAGGGCCACAGATACGCAGTATTTT. The entire variable domain, with the rest obtained from reference TRBV7-2 and TRBJ2-3, is as follows: GAGVSQSPSNKVTEKGKDVELRCDPISGHTALYWYRQSLGQGLEFLIYFQGNSAPDKSGLPSDRFSAERTGGSVSTLTIQRTQQEDSAVYLCASSPGTSGRATDTQYFGPGTRLTVL.

In DNA, the CDR3 is TGCAGCGCCGAACGTGGGGGTTCGGGCACCGGGGAGCTGTTTTTT. Translated, it gives CSAERGGSGTGELFF. The chain is built from TRBV29-1 and TRBJ2-2; D tentatively reads TRBD1 or TRBD2 (5 bases each). This CDR3 region has 15 residues. Trimming removed 7 bases from V and 4 bases from J, with 19 bases in between. CDR1 SQVTM and CDR2 ANQGSEA come from the germline V gene.

The rearrangement uses TRBV30 and TRBJ2-7, with 9 bases aligning to TRBD1. The CDR3 covers 14 residues. J was trimmed by 4 bases and V by 1 base; bases with no gene match: 5. Germline assignment: CDR1 GTSNPN and CDR2 SVGIG (reference sequence). The CDR3 DNA reads as TGTGCCTGGAGTGCCCGGGACAGGGCGTACGAGCAGTACTTC. It codes for CAWSARDRAYEQYF.

This chain uses TRBV7-8 with TRBJ2-1; 9 bases map to TRBD2. CDR1 is SGHVS and CDR2 is FQNEAQ in the germline V gene. CDR3 length: 15 amino acids. V lost 3 bases, J lost 10 bases, and 10 bases stayed unmatched. CDR3 DNA: TGTGCCAGCAGCTTTTCGAATAGCGGGAGCGGGGAGCAGTTCTTC. Protein sequence: CASSFSNSGSGEQFF.

V gene TRBV30 combines with J gene TRBJ2-1; a possible D gene is TRBD1 (6 bases). The CDR3 is made up of 12 amino acids. The V and J ends lost 2 bases and 9 bases respectively, with 11 bases between them. Germline V gene sequence: CDR1 GTSNPN, CDR2 SVGIG (reference sequence). The CDR3 nucleotides read TGTGCCTGGAGTTACAGGGTCGGTGAGCAGTTCTTC. Residues: CAWSYRVGEQFF.

CDR3 in amino acids: CASSQEPAGGGLETQYF. In nucleotides, the CDR3 is TGTGCCAGCAGCCAAGAGCCCGCGGGGGGGGGCCTAGAGACCCAGTACTTC. V gene TRBV4-2 combines with J gene TRBJ2-5, with 9 bases that match TRBD2. The CDR3 contains 17 residues. Trimming removed 0 bases from V and 4 bases from J; junction bases left unmatched: 9. Looked up from germline, CDR1 is LGHNA and CDR2 is YNFKEQ.

The genes are TRBV5-4 and TRBJ2-7; 9 nucleotides match TRBD2. The V segment lost 2 bases and the J segment 5 bases; nucleotides outside the gene matches: 5. Germline lookup yields CDR1 SGHNT and CDR2 YYREEE (reference sequence). The CDR3 spans 14 residues. CDR3 region: CASSFSGSVHEQYF. The CDR3 DNA is TGTGCCAGCAGCTTTAGCGGGAGTGTCCACGAGCAGTACTTC. Complete variable domain (other parts from reference TRBV5-4 and TRBJ2-7): ETGVTQSPTHLIKTRGQQVTLRCSSQSGHNTVSWYQQALGQGPQFIFQYYREEENGRGNFPPRFSGLQFPNYSSELNVNALELDDSALYLCASSFSGSVHEQYFGPGTRLTVT.

The chain is built from TRBV14 and TRBJ2-5; D possibly matches TRBD1 or TRBD2 (5 bases each). There are 17 residues in the CDR3. V gave up 0 bases and J gave up 0 bases, with 14 bases separating them. Per the germline V gene, CDR1 is SGHDN and CDR2 is FVKESK. The CDR3, as DNA: TGTGCCAGCAGCCAAGATCTACATCGGGACGACCAAGAGACCCAGTACTTC. Its translation: CASSQDLHRDDQETQYF.

Only one count was recorded for this clone. This sample also contains other DNA sequences that code for the same CDR3. This sequence joins TRBV27 and TRBJ2-7; TRBD1 matches 11 bases. The J segment lost 4 bases and the V segment lost 5 bases, leaving 7 bases of the junction unmatched. Germline CDR1 is MNHEY and CDR2 is SMNVEV (reference sequence). The CDR3 spans 15 residues. CDR3 coding DNA: TGTGCCAGCAGTCTAGGGACAGGGGGGTCTTACGAGCAGTACTTC. It encodes CASSLGTGGSYEQYF.

The chain employs TRBV5-4 and TRBJ2-1, with no clear D. Germline lookup yields CDR1 SGHNT and CDR2 YYREEE (reference sequence). Trimming stripped 1 base from V and 10 bases from J, with 12 bases between. CDR3 length equals 13 residues. For the CDR3, the DNA is TGTGCCAGCAGCTTGAATTACCGGGCGGAGCAGTTCTTC. Translated: CASSLNYRAEQFF.

The V and J genes are TRBV29-1 and TRBJ1-2; 8 positions agree with TRBD1. The germline V gene encodes CDR1 SQVTM and CDR2 ANQGSEA. The CDR3 contains 14 residues. V trimming: 3 bases; J trimming: 7 bases; junction bases outside the gene matches: 10. CDR3 in amino acids: CSVDIWTGTTGYTF. For the CDR3, the DNA is TGCAGCGTTGACATTTGGACAGGGACGACTGGCTACACCTTC.

This clone was found a few times. The chain employs TRBV7-3 and TRBJ2-1, with 10 nucleotides matching TRBD2. Germline trimming cut 5 bases from V and 7 bases from J; bases unmatched to any gene: 11. Germline values: CDR1 SGHTA, CDR2 FQGTGA. The CDR3 covers 16 residues. The CDR3 DNA is TGTGCCAGCAGCCCACGGGCTAGCGGGAGTCAGAATGAGCAGTTCTTC. As protein: CASSPRASGSQNEQFF.

The chain employs TRBV7-2 and TRBJ2-3; D is undetermined. CDR3 length: 12 amino acids. V dropped 6 bases and J dropped 0 bases, with 4 bases sitting between them. The germline CDR1 and CDR2 sequences are SGHTA and FQGNSA. CDR3 coding DNA: TGTGCCAGCAGTCCCAGCACAGATACGCAGTATTTT. This codes for CASSPSTDTQYF.

The chain carries TRBV5-1 and TRBJ2-1; D is perhaps TRBD1 or TRBD2 (6 bases each). CDR1 and CDR2 from the germline V gene are SGHRS and YFSETQ. Trimming pared 5 bases from V and 3 bases from J, leaving 15 bases between. This CDR3 region has 15 residues. The CDR3 DNA reads as TGCGCCAGCAGTCCCGGGGGCGAGCTCTACAATGAGCAGTTCTTC. Protein sequence: CASSPGGELYNEQFF.

In DNA form, the CDR3 reads TGCAGCGTTGTTCCTGGAGGGCTTCTTGGTGAGCAGTTCTTC. Its protein product is CSVVPGGLLGEQFF. The chain links TRBV29-1 to TRBJ2-1, with D possibly being TRBD2 (6 bases). The germline V gene encodes CDR1 SQVTM and CDR2 ANQGSEA. V lost 4 bases and J lost 9, with 19 bases in between. This CDR3 has 14 amino acids.

The chain recombines TRBV6-1 with TRBJ2-5; 7 bases agree with TRBD1. The CDR3 has 15 amino acids. Germline CDR1 MNHNS, CDR2 SASEGT. V lost 3 bases to trimming and J lost 4 bases; unmatched junction nucleotides: 8. Here the CDR3 reads CASSETGHGGETQYF. For the CDR3, the DNA is TGTGCCAGCAGTGAGACAGGGCACGGCGGAGAGACCCAGTACTTC.

The chain is built from TRBV28 and TRBJ2-7; tentative D call: TRBD2 (5 bases). This CDR3 spans 14 amino acids. CDR1 is MDHEN and CDR2 is SYDVKM in the germline V gene. V lost 3 bases to trimming and J lost 7 bases, with 16 bases between them. CDR3 nucleotide sequence: TGTGCCAGCAGTTTTGGGCTAGCAGGCGGGGAGCAGTACTTC. Amino acid sequence: CASSFGLAGGEQYF.

The chain couples TRBV7-9 to TRBJ2-7; D remains ambiguous. This CDR3 contains 15 residues. The V gene's germline CDR1 is SEHNR and CDR2 FQNEAQ (reference sequence). Trimming left V 1 base short and J 3 bases short, with 13 bases between. The CDR3 is CASSLVRAPNYEQYF. CDR3 coding DNA: TGTGCCAGCAGCTTAGTACGGGCTCCCAACTACGAGCAGTACTTC.

The chain employs TRBV27 and TRBJ2-4, with 12 bases lining up with TRBD2. V gave up 6 bases and J gave up 0 bases; unmatched junction bases: 6. The CDR3 contains 17 residues. Germline CDR1 is MNHEY and CDR2 is SMNVEV (reference sequence). The CDR3 loop reads CASRLAGGNLAKNIQYF. The CDR3 DNA sequence: TGTGCCAGCAGACTAGCGGGGGGTAATCTAGCCAAAAACATTCAGTACTTC.

The gene calls are TRBV5-5 and TRBJ1-4; 10 nucleotides align to TRBD1. Unmatched junction bases numbered 0, after V lost 4 bases and J lost 6 bases. This CDR3 spans 13 amino acids. CDR1 and CDR2 from the germline V gene are SGHKS and YYEKEE (reference sequence). DNA for the CDR3: TGTGCCAGCAGCGGACAGGGGGATGAAAAACTGTTTTTT. Residues: CASSGQGDEKLFF.

The V gene is TRBV4-1, the J gene TRBJ1-2; D not certain. There are 14 residues in the CDR3. Trimming shortened V by 4 bases and J by 6 bases, and 15 bases separated the two germline ends. The V gene's germline CDR1 is MGHRA and CDR2 YSYEKL. CDR3 nucleotides: TGCGCCAGCAGCCCCCTCGGCCTACCTGATGGCTACACCTTC. It yields the protein CASSPLGLPDGYTF.

The chain uses TRBV5-8 and TRBJ2-3; TRBD2 is a possible D gene (6 bases). With 4 bases removed from V and 2 bases from J, the gap between germline ends came to 17 bases. This CDR3 is built from 16 residues. Germline values: CDR1 SGHTS, CDR2 YDEGEE. The CDR3 region is CASSPQREVYTDTQYF. Here the CDR3 DNA reads TGTGCCAGCAGCCCACAGAGGGAGGTATACACAGATACGCAGTATTTT.

This clone was counted between two and nine times. V gene TRBV7-9 combines with J gene TRBJ2-1; TRBD2 is a possible D gene (6 bases). The germline V gene has CDR1 SEHNR and CDR2 FQNEAQ (reference sequence). This CDR3 has 14 amino acids. V was cut by 2 bases and J by 6 bases, with 11 bases left in between. The CDR3 nucleotides read TGTGCCAGCAGCTTACGGGAGTGGGGCAATGAGCAGTTCTTC. It yields the protein CASSLREWGNEQFF.

This chain links TRBV7-6 with TRBJ2-1; D uncertain. Trimming took 1 base from V and 8 from J, leaving 9 bases between them. The CDR3 has 13 residues. Germline V gene lookup returns CDR1 SGHVS and CDR2 FNYEAQ. CDR3 DNA sequence: TGTGCCAGCAGCTTAGAGACGGGCGATGAGCAGTTCTTC. Its translation: CASSLETGDEQFF.

The J gene is TRBJ2-7, the V gene TRBV7-9; TRBD2 matches at 7 bases. CDR1 is SEHNR and CDR2 is FQNEAQ in the germline V gene (reference sequence). Unmatched junction bases numbered 3, after V lost 1 base and J lost 6 bases. The CDR3 length is 13 residues. As DNA, the CDR3 is TGTGCCAGCAGCTTAGTGCGGGAGATCGAGCAGTACTTC. This encodes CASSLVREIEQYF.

The CDR3 region has the DNA TGTGCCAGCAGCTTGGGGGGCATCGAGCAGTACTTC. Amino acids: CASSLGGIEQYF. This chain links TRBV5-4 with TRBJ2-7; maybe TRBD1 (5 bases). The CDR3 sequence is 12 residues long. The germline V gene encodes CDR1 SGHNT and CDR2 YYREEE (reference sequence). V lost 0 bases, J lost 6 bases, and 7 bases lay in between.

To note about this clone: Other nucleotide sequences in the sample specify the same CDR3. J is TRBJ2-7 and V is TRBV27; D unresolved. Germline assignment: CDR1 MNHEY and CDR2 SMNVEV (reference sequence). The CDR3 spans 13 residues. V lost 2 bases, J lost 2 bases, and 7 bases lay in between. The CDR3 region is CASSLRAPYEQYF. CDR3 DNA sequence: TGTGCCAGCAGTTTAAGAGCTCCCTACGAGCAGTACTTC.

V gene TRBV6-5 combines with J gene TRBJ2-7; the D is unclear. CDR3 length: 15 amino acids. V gave up 3 bases and J gave up 0 bases, with 12 bases separating them. Germline V gene lookup returns CDR1 MNHEY and CDR2 SVGAGI. CDR3 coding DNA: TGTGCCAGCAGTTATTTCTCGGGCAGCTCCTACGAGCAGTACTTC. Translated, it gives CASSYFSGSSYEQYF.

V is TRBV7-9 and J is TRBJ2-1, with 9 bases lining up with TRBD1. This CDR3 comprises 15 residues. Germline trimming cut 6 bases from V and 3 bases from J; bases unmatched to any gene: 6. Germline CDR1 SEHNR, CDR2 FQNEAQ (reference sequence). The CDR3 coding sequence is TGTGCCAGCAGGCCACAGGGGGCGTACTACAATGAGCAGTTCTTC. This translates into CASRPQGAYYNEQFF.

V is TRBV5-1 and J is TRBJ1-1; 9 nucleotides agree with TRBD1. This CDR3 spans 14 amino acids. Germline V gene sequence: CDR1 SGHRS, CDR2 YFSETQ. The ends lost 4 bases at V and 7 bases at J; junction bases unmatched: 8. The CDR3 loop is CASSMGQGLDEAFF. Here the CDR3 DNA reads TGCGCCAGCAGCATGGGACAGGGATTAGATGAAGCTTTCTTT.